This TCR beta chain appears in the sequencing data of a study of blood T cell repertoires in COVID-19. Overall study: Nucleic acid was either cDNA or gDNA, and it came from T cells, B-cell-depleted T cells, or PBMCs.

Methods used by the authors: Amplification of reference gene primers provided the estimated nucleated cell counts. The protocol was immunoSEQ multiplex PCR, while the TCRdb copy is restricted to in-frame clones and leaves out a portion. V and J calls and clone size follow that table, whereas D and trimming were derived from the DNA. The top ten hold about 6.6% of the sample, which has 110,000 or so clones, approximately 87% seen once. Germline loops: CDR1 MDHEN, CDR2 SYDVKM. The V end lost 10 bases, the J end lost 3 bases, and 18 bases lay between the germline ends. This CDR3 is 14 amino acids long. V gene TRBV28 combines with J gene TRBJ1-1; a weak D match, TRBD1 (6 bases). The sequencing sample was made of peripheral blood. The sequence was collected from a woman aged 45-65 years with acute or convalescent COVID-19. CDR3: CATWFAGGYTEAFF. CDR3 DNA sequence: TGTGCCACGTGGTTCGCGGGGGGCTACACTGAAGCTTTCTTT.